The 18 T cell receptor beta chains listed next were all sequenced from one sample in a study of blood T cell repertoires in COVID-19 (dated by TCRdb to the early 2020s). The library relied on the immunoSEQ multiplex PCR assay. Imported from immuneACCESS, the table was reduced by TCRdb to in-frame sequences with V and J called. These copies leave out some clones; in studies compared against another copy, an unresolved V gene accounts for under half, and the cause of the remainder is not known. The sample data list 250,000 or so clones, and around 89% of these were observed just once. The ten largest clones add up to 0.99% of the sample. Sequenced material: peripheral blood. The receptors originated from a woman in her 40s who had recovered from COVID-19.

This chain links TRBV11-2 with TRBJ2-7, with a possible D match to TRBD2 (6 bases). Germline V gives CDR1 SGHAT, CDR2 FQNNGV. V shed 3 bases and J shed 4 bases, with 7 bases lying between them. CDR3 size: 12 residues. The CDR3 DNA sequence: TGTGCCAGCAGCTTCGGGGGTTACGAGCAGTACTTC. Residues: CASSFGGYEQYF.

This clone was seen only a few times. The V and J genes are TRBV6-5 and TRBJ1-2; the match to TRBD1 covers 7 bases. The CDR3 runs 13 residues. Looked up from germline, CDR1 is MNHEY and CDR2 is SVGAGI. With V trimmed by 6 bases and J by 4 bases, 5 bases remained unmatched. The CDR3, as DNA: TGTGCCAGCAGCCTGACAGGGTTCTATGGCTACACCTTC. It encodes CASSLTGFYGYTF.

This clone was found a few times. This chain uses TRBV4-1 with TRBJ2-7, with D possibly TRBD2 on 7 matching bases. Germline values: CDR1 MGHRA, CDR2 YSYEKL. This CDR3 is 16 amino acids long. The V end lost 4 bases, the J end lost 6 bases, and 22 bases lay between the germline ends. CDR3 in amino acids: CASSPPRGRAEIEQYV. The DNA for the CDR3 is TGCGCCAGCAGCCCCCCTAGGGGGAGGGCCGAAATCGAGCAGTACGTC.

The rearrangement joins TRBV7-6 to TRBJ2-3; TRBD1 is a possible D gene (5 bases). V gave up 5 bases and J gave up 0 bases, with 12 bases separating them. This CDR3 has 15 residues. Looked up from germline, CDR1 is SGHVS and CDR2 is FNYEAQ. This CDR3 reads CASSLRQISTDTQYF. The CDR3 DNA sequence: TGTGCCAGCAGCCTAAGACAGATTAGCACAGATACGCAGTATTTT. Full variable domain (remainder filled in from reference TRBV7-6 and TRBJ2-3): GAGVSQSPRYKVTKRGQDVALRCDPISGHVSLYWYRQALGQGPEFLTYFNYEAQQDKSGLPNDRFSAERPEGSISTLTIQRTEQRDSAMYRCASSLRQISTDTQYFGPGTRLTVL.

The rearrangement uses TRBV3-1 (or the pseudogene TRBV3-2) and TRBJ2-4; D not certain. The germline V and J ends were trimmed by 2 bases and 4 bases, with 3 bases remaining between them. This CDR3 is 12 amino acids long. Germline V CDR1 and CDR2: LGHDT, YNNKEL (reference sequence). CDR3 in DNA: TGTGCCAGCAGCCAACGGAAAAACATTCAGTACTTC. It specifies CASSQRKNIQYF.

The CDR3, as DNA: TGTGCCAGCAGCGTAGGGCCCGGGGCCTACAATGAGCAGTTCTTC. Residues: CASSVGPGAYNEQFF. This sequence joins TRBV9 and TRBJ2-1; maybe TRBD2 (5 bases). Germline CDR1 reads SGDLS; CDR2 reads YYNGEE. The CDR3 is 15 residues long. V dropped 0 bases and J dropped 2 bases, with 9 bases sitting between them.

The V gene is TRBV2, the J gene TRBJ1-5; no reliable D call. In germline, CDR1 is SNHLY, CDR2 FYNNEI. CDR3 length: 15 residues. The V end lost 3 bases, the J end lost 4 bases, and 13 bases lay between the germline ends. For the CDR3, the DNA is TGTGCCAGCAGTGAGGCTGGACTGGGAAATCAGCCCCAGCATTTT. Residues: CASSEAGLGNQPQHF.

The V call is TRBV3-1 (or the pseudogene TRBV3-2), the J call TRBJ2-3; tentative D call: TRBD2 (6 bases). The CDR3 contains 17 residues. Germline assignment: CDR1 LGHDT and CDR2 YNNKEL (reference sequence). Trimming pared 3 bases from V and 0 bases from J, leaving 16 bases between. This chain's CDR3 is CASSQDPDYTSTDTQYF. CDR3 coding DNA: TGTGCCAGCAGCCAGGACCCGGACTATACTAGCACAGATACGCAGTATTTT.

This clone appeared once. The chain couples TRBV7-2 to TRBJ2-7; the D gene is possibly TRBD2 (5 bases). The CDR3 consists of 13 residues. Trimming took 5 bases from V and 3 from J, leaving 11 bases between them. Germline loops: CDR1 SGHTA, CDR2 FQGNSA. The CDR3: CASSPEAGYEQYF. The CDR3 DNA sequence: TGTGCCAGCAGCCCGGAGGCCGGCTACGAGCAGTACTTC.

The chain links TRBV7-2 to TRBJ1-1; a weak D match, TRBD1 (5 bases). Germline assignment: CDR1 SGHTA and CDR2 FQGNSA. The CDR3 is made up of 15 amino acids. The V end was cut by 0 bases, the J end by 4 bases, with 12 bases between. As DNA, the CDR3 is TGTGCCAGCAGCTTAGCGGCAGGCGGGGGCACTGAAGCTTTCTTT. Translation: CASSLAAGGGTEAFF.

CDR3 sequence reads: CASSQEGGPQHF. The CDR3 bases are TGCGCCAGCAGCCAAGAAGGGGGGCCCCAGCATTTT. The chain is built from TRBV5-1 and TRBJ1-5; tentative D call: TRBD1 (6 bases). Germline V gene sequence: CDR1 SGHRS, CDR2 YFSETQ. The CDR3 extends over 12 amino acids. V was clipped by 4 bases and J by 9 bases, with 11 bases between them.

V and J are TRBV9 and TRBJ1-2; 7 bases are a match to TRBD1. This CDR3 contains 16 residues. Unmatched junction bases numbered 16, after V lost 3 bases and J lost 8 bases. Per the germline V gene, CDR1 is SGDLS and CDR2 is YYNGEE. The CDR3 reads CASSDPGQMGELGYTF. The CDR3 nucleotides are TGTGCCAGCAGCGACCCGGGACAGATGGGGGAGTTGGGCTACACCTTC.

This sequence joins TRBV29-1 and TRBJ1-2; D might be TRBD1 (5 bases). The V gene's germline CDR1 is SQVTM and CDR2 ANQGSEA. The CDR3 extends over 12 amino acids. Trimming cost V 7 bases and J 4 bases, with 13 bases left between them. This CDR3 is CSARWGVYGYTF. The DNA for the CDR3 is TGCAGCGCCCGTTGGGGGGTCTATGGCTACACCTTC.

The rearrangement uses TRBV7-3 and TRBJ1-1, with 10 bases aligning to TRBD1. Germline lookup yields CDR1 SGHTA and CDR2 FQGTGA. The CDR3 runs to 14 residues. J gave up 4 bases and V 1 base, and 0 bases lay outside the gene matches. CDR3 nucleotides: TGTGCCAGCAGCTTAAGGACAGGGGGCACTGAAGCTTTCTTT. Translation gives CASSLRTGGTEAFF.

This chain joins TRBV18 and TRBJ1-2; no reliable D call. The germline V gene has CDR1 KGHSH and CDR2 LQKENI. Between the trimmed V and J ends, which lost 6 bases and 9 bases, there was a span of 14 bases. This CDR3 is 12 amino acids long. This CDR3 reads CASSLSEPRYTF. DNA of the CDR3: TGTGCCAGCTCGCTTTCTGAGCCCCGCTACACCTTC.

Only a few counts were recorded for this clone. The V and J genes are TRBV2 and TRBJ1-5, with TRBD1 matching over 8 bases. The CDR3 totals 14 residues. Germline trimming cut 6 bases from V and 6 bases from J; bases unmatched to any gene: 7. Germline values: CDR1 SNHLY, CDR2 FYNNEI. The CDR3 bases are TGTGCCAGCAGGCCCGACAGGGGAGGTCAGCCCCAGCATTTT. This gives the protein CASRPDRGGQPQHF.

The rearrangement uses TRBV20-1 and TRBJ1-3, with D unresolved. In germline, CDR1 is DFQATT, CDR2 SNEGSKA (reference sequence). CDR3 length: 11 residues. The DNA for the CDR3 is TGCAGCGGGGAGGCTGGAAACACCATATATTTT. It yields the protein CSGEAGNTIYF.

The chain couples TRBV2 to TRBJ1-2, with D maybe TRBD1 (6 bases). The germline V gene encodes CDR1 SNHLY and CDR2 FYNNEI. V lost 8 bases to trimming and J lost 6 bases, with 13 bases between them. The CDR3 extends over 12 amino acids. The CDR3 region is CASDRDMDGYTF. The CDR3 DNA is TGTGCCAGCGACCGGGACATGGATGGCTACACCTTC.